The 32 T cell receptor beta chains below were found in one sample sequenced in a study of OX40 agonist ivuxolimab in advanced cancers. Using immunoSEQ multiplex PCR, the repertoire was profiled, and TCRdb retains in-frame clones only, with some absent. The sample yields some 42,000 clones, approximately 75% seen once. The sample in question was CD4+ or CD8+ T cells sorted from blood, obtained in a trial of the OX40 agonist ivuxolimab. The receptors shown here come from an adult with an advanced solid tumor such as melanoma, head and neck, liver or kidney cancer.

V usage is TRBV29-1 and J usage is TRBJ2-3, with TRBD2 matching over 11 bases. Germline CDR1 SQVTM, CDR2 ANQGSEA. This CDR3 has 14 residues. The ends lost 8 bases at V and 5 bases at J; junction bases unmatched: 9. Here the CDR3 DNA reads TGCAGCTTCGGCCTAGCGGGAGGTGGAGATACGCAGTATTTT. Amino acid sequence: CSFGLAGGGDTQYF.

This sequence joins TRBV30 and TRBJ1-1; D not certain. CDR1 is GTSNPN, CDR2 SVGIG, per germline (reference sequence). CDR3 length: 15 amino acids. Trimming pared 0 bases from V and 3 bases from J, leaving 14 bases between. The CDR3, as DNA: TGTGCCTGGAGTGTTGATACAGCACGGGACACTGAAGCTTTCTTT. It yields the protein CAWSVDTARDTEAFF. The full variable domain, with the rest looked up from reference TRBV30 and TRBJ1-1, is SQTIHQWPATLVQPVGSPLSLECTVEGTSNPNLYWYRQAAGRGLQLLFYSVGIGQISSEVPQNLSASRPQDRQFILSSKKLLLSDSGFYLCAWSVDTARDTEAFFGQGTRLTVV.

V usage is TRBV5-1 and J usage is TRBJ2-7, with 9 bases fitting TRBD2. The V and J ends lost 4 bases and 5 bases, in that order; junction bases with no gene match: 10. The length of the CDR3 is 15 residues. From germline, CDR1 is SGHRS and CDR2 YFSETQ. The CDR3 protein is CASSLIAGEVNEQYF. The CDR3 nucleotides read TGCGCCAGCAGCCTAATAGCGGGAGAAGTGAACGAGCAGTACTTC. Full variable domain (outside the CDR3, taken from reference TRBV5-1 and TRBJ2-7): KAGVTQTPRYLIKTRGQQVTLSCSPISGHRSVSWYQQTPGQGLQFLFEYFSETQRNKGNFPGRFSGRQFSNSRSEMNVSTLELGDSALYLCASSLIAGEVNEQYFGPGTRLTVT.

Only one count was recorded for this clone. The CDR3 bases are TGTGCCAGCAGCCAGGGGAGATACGGGACAGATACGCAGTATTTT. Its translation: CASSQGRYGTDTQYF. V usage is TRBV11-3 and J usage is TRBJ2-3, with D maybe TRBD1 (6 bases). This CDR3 contains 15 residues. In germline, CDR1 is SGHNT, CDR2 YENEEA. V was clipped by 5 bases and J by 3 bases, with 15 bases between them.

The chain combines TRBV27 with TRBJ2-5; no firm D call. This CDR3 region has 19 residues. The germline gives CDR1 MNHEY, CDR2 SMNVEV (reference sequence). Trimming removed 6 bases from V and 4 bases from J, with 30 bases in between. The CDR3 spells CASSRTPPPWLRIGETQYF. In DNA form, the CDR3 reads TGTGCCAGCAGCCGGACCCCCCCACCTTGGCTAAGAATAGGAGAGACCCAGTACTTC.

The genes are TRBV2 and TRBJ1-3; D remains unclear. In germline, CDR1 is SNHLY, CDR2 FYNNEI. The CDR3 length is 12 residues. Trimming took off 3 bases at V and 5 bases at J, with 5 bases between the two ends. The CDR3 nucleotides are TGTGCCAGCAGTGAGACACGAAACACCATATATTTT. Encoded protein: CASSETRNTIYF.

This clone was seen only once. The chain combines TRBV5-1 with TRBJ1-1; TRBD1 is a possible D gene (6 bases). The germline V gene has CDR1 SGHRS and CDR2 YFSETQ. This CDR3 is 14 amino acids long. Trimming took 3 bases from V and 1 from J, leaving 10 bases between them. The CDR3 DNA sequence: TGCGCCAGCAGCTATGGACAGCGGAACACTGAAGCTTTCTTT. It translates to CASSYGQRNTEAFF.

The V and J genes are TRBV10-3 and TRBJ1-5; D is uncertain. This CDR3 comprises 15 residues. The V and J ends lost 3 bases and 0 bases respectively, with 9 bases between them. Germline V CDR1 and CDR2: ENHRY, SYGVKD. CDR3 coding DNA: TGTGCCATCAGTGACGAGGACGGTAGCAATCAGCCCCAGCATTTT. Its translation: CAISDEDGSNQPQHF.

This chain's CDR3 is CASSHRTSGPPGNEQFF. CDR3 DNA: TGTGCCAGCAGCCATAGGACTAGCGGGCCGCCGGGGAATGAGCAGTTCTTC. The V call is TRBV21-1, the J call TRBJ2-1; TRBD2, the table's D call, was not compared with the DNA. TRBV21-1 is recorded as a pseudogene. This CDR3 region has 17 residues.

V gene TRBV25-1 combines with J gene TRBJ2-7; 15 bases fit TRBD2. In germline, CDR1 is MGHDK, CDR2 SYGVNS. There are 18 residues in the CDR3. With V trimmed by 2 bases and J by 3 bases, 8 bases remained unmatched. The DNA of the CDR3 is TGTGCCAGCAGTGAAGAAGGGACTAGCGGGAGGCTATACTACGAGCAGTACTTC. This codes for CASSEEGTSGRLYYEQYF.

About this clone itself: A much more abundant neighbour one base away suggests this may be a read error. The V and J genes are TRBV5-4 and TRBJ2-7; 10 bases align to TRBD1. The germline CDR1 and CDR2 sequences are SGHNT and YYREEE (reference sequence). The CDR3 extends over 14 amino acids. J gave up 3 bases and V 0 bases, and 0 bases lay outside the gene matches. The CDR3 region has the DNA TGTGCCAGCAGCTTGGGGACAGGGGGCTACGAGCAGTACTTC. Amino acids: CASSLGTGGYEQYF. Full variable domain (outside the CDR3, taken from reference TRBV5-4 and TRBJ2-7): ETGVTQSPTHLIKTRGQQVTLRCSSQSGHNTVSWYQQALGQGPQFIFQYYREEENGRGNFPPRFSGLQFPNYSSELNVNALELDDSALYLCASSLGTGGYEQYFGPGTRLTVT.

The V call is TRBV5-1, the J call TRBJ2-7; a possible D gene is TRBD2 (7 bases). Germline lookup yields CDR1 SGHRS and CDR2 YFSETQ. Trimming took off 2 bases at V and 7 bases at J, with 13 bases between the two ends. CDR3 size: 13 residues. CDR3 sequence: CASSFGGPGEQYF. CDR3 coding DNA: TGCGCCAGCAGCTTCGGGGGGCCGGGGGAGCAGTACTTC. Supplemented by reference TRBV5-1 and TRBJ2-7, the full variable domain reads KAGVTQTPRYLIKTRGQQVTLSCSPISGHRSVSWYQQTPGQGLQFLFEYFSETQRNKGNFPGRFSGRQFSNSRSEMNVSTLELGDSALYLCASSFGGPGEQYFGPGTRLTVT.

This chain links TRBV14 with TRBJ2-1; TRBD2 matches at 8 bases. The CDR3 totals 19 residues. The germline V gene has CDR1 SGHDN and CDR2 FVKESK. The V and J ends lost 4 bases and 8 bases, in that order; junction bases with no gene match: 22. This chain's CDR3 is CASSPIWGAGGGVRDEQFF. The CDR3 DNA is TGTGCCAGCAGCCCTATCTGGGGGGCGGGAGGAGGTGTGCGTGATGAGCAGTTCTTC.

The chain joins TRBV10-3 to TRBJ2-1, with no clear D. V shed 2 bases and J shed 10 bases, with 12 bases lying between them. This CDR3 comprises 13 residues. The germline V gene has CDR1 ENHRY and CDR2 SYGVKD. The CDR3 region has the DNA TGTGCCATCAGTGAGCTCACCACAATGGAGCAGTTCTTC. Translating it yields CAISELTTMEQFF.

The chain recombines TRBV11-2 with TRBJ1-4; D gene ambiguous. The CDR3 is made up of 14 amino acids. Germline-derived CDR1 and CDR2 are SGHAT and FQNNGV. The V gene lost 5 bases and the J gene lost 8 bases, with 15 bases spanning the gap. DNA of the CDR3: TGTGCCAGCAGCGAGACATCGAAGTGGGAAAAACTGTTTTTT. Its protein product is CASSETSKWEKLFF.

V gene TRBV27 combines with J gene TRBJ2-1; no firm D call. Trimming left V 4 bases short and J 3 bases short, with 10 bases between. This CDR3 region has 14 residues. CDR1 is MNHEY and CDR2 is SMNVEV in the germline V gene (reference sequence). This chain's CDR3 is CASSSRVLYNEQFF. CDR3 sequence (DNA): TGTGCCAGCAGTTCTCGGGTCCTCTACAATGAGCAGTTCTTC.

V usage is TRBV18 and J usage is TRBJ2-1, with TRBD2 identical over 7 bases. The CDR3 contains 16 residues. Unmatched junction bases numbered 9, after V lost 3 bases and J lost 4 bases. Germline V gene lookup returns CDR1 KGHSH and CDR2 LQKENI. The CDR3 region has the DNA TGTGCCAGCTCACCCCCCCTAGCGGATGAGTACAATGAGCAGTTCTTC. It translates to CASSPPLADEYNEQFF.

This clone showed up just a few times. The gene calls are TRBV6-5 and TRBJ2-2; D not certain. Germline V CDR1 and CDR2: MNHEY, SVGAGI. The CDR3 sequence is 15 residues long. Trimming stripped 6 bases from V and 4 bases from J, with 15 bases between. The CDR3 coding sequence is TGTGCCAGCAGACCACCGGCCAGCGCCACCGGGGAGCTGTTTTTT. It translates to CASRPPASATGELFF.

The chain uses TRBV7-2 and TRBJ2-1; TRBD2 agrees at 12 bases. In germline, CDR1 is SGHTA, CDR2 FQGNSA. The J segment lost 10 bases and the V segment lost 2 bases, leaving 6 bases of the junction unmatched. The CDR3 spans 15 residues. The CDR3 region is CASSLQLAGGWEQFF. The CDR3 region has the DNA TGTGCCAGCAGCTTACAACTAGCGGGAGGTTGGGAGCAGTTCTTC.

This CDR3 is CASSDSKTSGSRQADTQYF. For the CDR3, the DNA is TGTGCCAGCAGTGATAGTAAAACTAGCGGGAGTAGGCAGGCAGATACGCAGTATTTT. This chain uses TRBV6-1 with TRBJ2-3; 11 bases match TRBD2. Germline loops: CDR1 MNHNS, CDR2 SASEGT. The V segment lost 3 bases and the J segment 4 bases; nucleotides outside the gene matches: 15. The CDR3 runs 19 residues.

CDR3 DNA sequence: TGTGCCAGCTCACCACAGGGTTCCACTGAAGCTTTCTTT. Translated, it gives CASSPQGSTEAFF. The rearrangement uses TRBV18 and TRBJ1-1; the D is unclear. The CDR3 spans 13 residues. V shed 1 base and J shed 4 bases, with 7 bases lying between them. Germline CDR1 and CDR2: KGHSH and LQKENI.

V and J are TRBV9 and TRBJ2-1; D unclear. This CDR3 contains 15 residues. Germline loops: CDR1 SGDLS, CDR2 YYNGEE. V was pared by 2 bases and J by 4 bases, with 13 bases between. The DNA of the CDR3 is TGTGCCAGCAGCGTGCAAGCAGCTAGTTACAATGAGCAGTTCTTC. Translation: CASSVQAASYNEQFF.

The chain's CDR3 is CASSETENYYTF. The CDR3 DNA follows: TGTGCCAGCAGTGAGACAGAGAATTACTACACCTTC. The chain has TRBV2 and TRBJ1-2; a weak D match, TRBD1 (5 bases). The CDR3 loop spans 12 amino acids. The V end lost 3 bases, the J end lost 10 bases, and 12 bases lay between the germline ends. The germline V gene encodes CDR1 SNHLY and CDR2 FYNNEI.

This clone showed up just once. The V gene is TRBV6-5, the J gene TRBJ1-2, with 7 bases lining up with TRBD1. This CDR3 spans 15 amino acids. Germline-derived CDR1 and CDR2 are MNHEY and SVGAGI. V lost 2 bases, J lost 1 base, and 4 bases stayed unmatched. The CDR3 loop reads CASSYNSGGNYGYTF. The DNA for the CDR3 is TGTGCCAGCAGTTACAATTCAGGGGGTAACTATGGCTACACCTTC.

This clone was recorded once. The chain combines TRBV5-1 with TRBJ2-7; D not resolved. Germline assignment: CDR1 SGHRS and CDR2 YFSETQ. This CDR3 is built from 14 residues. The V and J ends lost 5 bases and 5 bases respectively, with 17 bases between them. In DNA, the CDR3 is TGCGCCAGCAGGAGTGGGTCGCCAAGTAACGAGCAGTACTTC. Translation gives CASRSGSPSNEQYF. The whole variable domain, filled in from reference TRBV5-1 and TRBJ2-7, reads KAGVTQTPRYLIKTRGQQVTLSCSPISGHRSVSWYQQTPGQGLQFLFEYFSETQRNKGNFPGRFSGRQFSNSRSEMNVSTLELGDSALYLCASRSGSPSNEQYFGPGTRLTVT.

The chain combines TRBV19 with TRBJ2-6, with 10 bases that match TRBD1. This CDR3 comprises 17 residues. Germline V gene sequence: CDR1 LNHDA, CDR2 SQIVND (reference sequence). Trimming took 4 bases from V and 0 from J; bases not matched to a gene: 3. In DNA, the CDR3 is TGTGCCAGTAGTAGGGGACAGGGGCGCTCTGGGGCCAACGTCCTGACTTTC. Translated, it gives CASSRGQGRSGANVLTF.

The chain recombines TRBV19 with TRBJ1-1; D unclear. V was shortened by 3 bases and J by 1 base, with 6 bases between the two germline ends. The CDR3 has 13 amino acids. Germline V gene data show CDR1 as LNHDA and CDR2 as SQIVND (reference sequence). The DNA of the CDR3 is TGTGCCAGTAGTATGAGAGAGAACACTGAAGCTTTCTTT. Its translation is CASSMRENTEAFF. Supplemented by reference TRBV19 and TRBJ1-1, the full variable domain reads DGGITQSPKYLFRKEGQNVTLSCEQNLNHDAMYWYRQDPGQGLRLIYYSQIVNDFQKGDIAEGYSVSREKKESFPLTVTSAQKNPTAFYLCASSMRENTEAFFGQGTRLTVV.

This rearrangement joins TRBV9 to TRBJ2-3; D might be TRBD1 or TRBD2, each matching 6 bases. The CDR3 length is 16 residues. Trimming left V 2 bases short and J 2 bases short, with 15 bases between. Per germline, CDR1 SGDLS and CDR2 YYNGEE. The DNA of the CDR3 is TGTGCCAGCAGCGTTGACGCGGGACACAACACAGATACGCAGTATTTT. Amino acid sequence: CASSVDAGHNTDTQYF.

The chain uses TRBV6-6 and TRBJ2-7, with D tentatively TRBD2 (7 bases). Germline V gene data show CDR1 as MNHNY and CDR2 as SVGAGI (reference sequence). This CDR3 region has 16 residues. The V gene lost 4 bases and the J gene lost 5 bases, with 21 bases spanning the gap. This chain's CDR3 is CASSLGPGLGGDEQYF. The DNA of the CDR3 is TGTGCCAGCAGTTTGGGGCCAGGACTAGGGGGAGACGAGCAGTACTTC.

The CDR3 sequence: CASSLGALYSGANVLTF. CDR3 bases: TGCGCCAGCAGCTTGGGCGCCCTCTACTCTGGGGCCAACGTCCTGACTTTC. V usage is TRBV5-1 and J usage is TRBJ2-6; no definite D call. The CDR3 is 17 amino acids. CDR1 and CDR2 (germline): SGHRS, YFSETQ. V lost 0 bases and J lost 0, with 10 bases in between.

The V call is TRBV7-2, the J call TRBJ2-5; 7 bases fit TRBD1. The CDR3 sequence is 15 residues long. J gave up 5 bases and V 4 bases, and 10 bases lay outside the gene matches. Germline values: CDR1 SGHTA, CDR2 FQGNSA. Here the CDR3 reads CASSSTGTLGETQYF. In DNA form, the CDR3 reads TGTGCCAGCAGCTCGACAGGGACGTTGGGCGAGACCCAGTACTTC. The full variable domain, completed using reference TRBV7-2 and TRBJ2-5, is GAGVSQSPSNKVTEKGKDVELRCDPISGHTALYWYRQSLGQGLEFLIYFQGNSAPDKSGLPSDRFSAERTGGSVSTLTIQRTQQEDSAVYLCASSSTGTLGETQYFGPGTRLLVL.

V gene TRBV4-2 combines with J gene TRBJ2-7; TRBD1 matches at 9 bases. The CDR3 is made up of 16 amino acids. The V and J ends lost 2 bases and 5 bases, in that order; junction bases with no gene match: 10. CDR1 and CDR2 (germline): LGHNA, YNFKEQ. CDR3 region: CASSQTGTGTYDEQYF. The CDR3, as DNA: TGTGCCAGCAGCCAAACCGGGACAGGGACGTACGACGAGCAGTACTTC.